This T cell receptor beta chain was observed in a study of blood T cells in healthy people across ages. Whole-study context: There was about one barcoded beta molecule captured by template switching per two T cells. General study results and limits: Any changes in expanded clonotypes were possibly confounded, as donor CMV status remained unknown.

Through a sample-barcoded 5' primer and a J-beta primer mix, a second PCR was run for roughly 6 to 12 cycles. Each cDNA was tagged by a template-switch adaptor containing 12 random nucleotides. TCRdb passed the 5' RACE reads through MiXCR, listing each CDR3 protein once. The sample yields over 1,500,000 distinct CDR3 sequences, roughly 49% seen once. Germline CDR1 MNHEY, CDR2 SVGEGT. V was trimmed by 7 bases and J by 0 bases, leaving 12 bases between them. The CDR3 loop spans 14 amino acids. Ranging in age from roughly 6 to 90, the donors were healthy Caucasian individuals from Russia. Turning to this clonotype: Its antigen remains unidentified.

V and J are TRBV6-2 or TRBV6-3 and TRBJ2-5, with TRBD2 as a possible D gene (5 bases). The sequencing input was blood. The origin of this receptor is a woman in her thirties or forties in good health. The CDR3 nucleotides are TGTGCCAGCAAAACCCGGAGGTACCAAGAGACCCAGTACTTC. Protein sequence: CASKTRRYQETQYF.